This record looks at one T cell receptor beta chain sequence and its context. The CDR3 covers 17 residues. V dropped 4 bases and J dropped 0; count of bases not matched to a gene: 7. Germline CDR1 reads SGHAT; CDR2 reads FQNNGV. This entry comes from a study of blood T cell repertoires in COVID-19. Only in-frame clones appear in the TCRdb table, and some are missing; sequencing was by immunoSEQ multiplex PCR. Of roughly 60,000 clones listed, 65% to 90% are singletons. This chain uses TRBV11-2 with TRBJ1-3; 9 nucleotides line up with TRBD1. The TCR sequence derives from an older woman with acute or convalescent COVID-19. The sequencing input was peripheral blood. The CDR3 protein is CASSSRDRVISGNTIYF. DNA for the CDR3: TGTGCCAGCAGCTCCCGGGACAGGGTGATCTCTGGAAACACCATATATTTT.